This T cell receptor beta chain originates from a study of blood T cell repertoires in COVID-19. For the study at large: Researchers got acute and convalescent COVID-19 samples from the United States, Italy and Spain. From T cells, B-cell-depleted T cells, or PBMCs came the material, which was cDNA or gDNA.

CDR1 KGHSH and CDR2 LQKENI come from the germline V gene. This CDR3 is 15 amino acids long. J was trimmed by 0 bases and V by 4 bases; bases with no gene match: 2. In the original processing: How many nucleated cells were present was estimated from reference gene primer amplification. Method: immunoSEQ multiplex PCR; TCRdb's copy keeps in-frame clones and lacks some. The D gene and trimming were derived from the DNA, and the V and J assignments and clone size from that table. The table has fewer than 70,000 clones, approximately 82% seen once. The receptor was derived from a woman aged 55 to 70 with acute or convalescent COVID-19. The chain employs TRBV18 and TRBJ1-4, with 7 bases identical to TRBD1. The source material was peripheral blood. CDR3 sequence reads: CASSRGQPTNEKLFF. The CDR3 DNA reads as TGTGCCAGCTCACGGGGACAGCCAACTAATGAAAAACTGTTTTTT.